The 19 T cell receptor beta chains presented below share a single source sample, sequenced in a study of blood T cell repertoires in COVID-19. The method was immunoSEQ multiplex PCR; TCRdb's version includes in-frame clones alone and lacks a portion of them. Of about 120,000 clones detected, roughly 89% appear once; the ten largest clones hold 3% to 4.5%. Sequencing was done on a sample of PBMCs or T cells enriched from blood (not recorded which). All receptors derive from a woman in her thirties who had recovered from COVID-19.

The rearrangement links TRBV27 to TRBJ1-6; 7 bases are shared with TRBD1. J lost 7 bases, V lost 6 bases, and 9 bases had no gene match. The germline V gene encodes CDR1 MNHEY and CDR2 SMNVEV (reference sequence). The CDR3 runs to 15 residues. The DNA of the CDR3 is TGTGCCAGCAGCCCAGGGGGGCAGGGAAATTCACCCCTCCACTTT. This gives the protein CASSPGGQGNSPLHF.

The chain uses TRBV18 and TRBJ1-1; no reliable D call. The CDR3 runs 14 residues. Trimming pared 2 bases from V and 4 bases from J, leaving 11 bases between. CDR1 is KGHSH and CDR2 is LQKENI in the germline V gene. The CDR3 nucleotides are TGTGCCAGCTCACCAAGCAAGTATGGCACTGAAGCTTTCTTT. Translating gives CASSPSKYGTEAFF.

CDR3 amino acids: CASSEGLATDTQYF. DNA of the CDR3: TGTGCCAGCAGCGAGGGACTAGCTACAGATACGCAGTATTTT. The chain combines TRBV7-2 with TRBJ2-3; 9 bases are shared with TRBD2. Germline lookup yields CDR1 SGHTA and CDR2 FQGNSA. V lost 5 bases and J lost 3; bases outside the gene matches: 3. The CDR3 consists of 14 residues.

This clone came up once. The chain has TRBV10-3 and TRBJ2-3; 7 nucleotides align to TRBD2. CDR1 is ENHRY and CDR2 is SYGVKD in the germline V gene. The CDR3 length is 15 residues. V lost 10 bases, J lost 2 bases, and 12 bases stayed unmatched. CDR3 loop: CATAWGLFITDTQYF. CDR3 DNA sequence: TGTGCCACCGCCTGGGGACTATTTATCACAGATACGCAGTATTTT.

The chain links TRBV5-6 to TRBJ2-3; D remains unclear. This CDR3 spans 13 amino acids. Deletions cut 7 bases from V and 6 bases from J, with 15 bases between. The V gene's germline CDR1 is SGHDT and CDR2 YYEEEE. The CDR3 nucleotides read TGTGCCAGCCCCCGAGTAGTGGTTGATACGCAGTATTTT. It codes for CASPRVVVDTQYF.

This chain uses TRBV6-5 with TRBJ1-2; tentative D call: TRBD1 (6 bases). Trimming left V 9 bases short and J 8 bases short, with 19 bases between. In germline, CDR1 is MNHEY, CDR2 SVGAGI. CDR3 length equals 13 residues. The CDR3 region is CASKLGQSGGYTF. The CDR3 DNA is TGTGCCAGTAAACTCGGACAGAGTGGGGGCTACACCTTC.

The V and J genes are TRBV11-3 and TRBJ2-1; weak D call: TRBD1 (6 bases). V shed 5 bases and J shed 7 bases, with 18 bases lying between them. From germline, CDR1 is SGHNT and CDR2 YENEEA. This CDR3 is built from 15 residues. CDR3 sequence: CASSANTGRQNEQFF. DNA of the CDR3: TGTGCCAGCAGCGCTAATACAGGGAGACAGAATGAGCAGTTCTTC.

This chain uses TRBV7-9 with TRBJ1-1; D is unclear. The CDR3 contains 13 residues. CDR1 and CDR2 from the germline V gene are SEHNR and FQNEAQ (reference sequence). V dropped 3 bases and J dropped 1 base, with 6 bases sitting between them. CDR3 sequence: CASSFPGNTEAFF. CDR3 DNA sequence: TGTGCCAGCAGCTTTCCAGGGAACACTGAAGCTTTCTTT.

V is TRBV30 and J is TRBJ2-5, with D perhaps TRBD2 (5 bases). Trimming removed 3 bases from V and 7 bases from J, with 9 bases in between. Germline V gives CDR1 GTSNPN, CDR2 SVGIG (reference sequence). The CDR3 is 11 amino acids. The CDR3 reads CAWSEGRTQYF. CDR3 sequence (DNA): TGTGCCTGGAGCGAAGGGAGGACCCAGTACTTC.

CDR3 nucleotide sequence: TGTGCCAGCTCACCGCGATCGGGGGTAGGGCGCTACGAGCAGTACTTC. It encodes CASSPRSGVGRYEQYF. The V call is TRBV18, the J call TRBJ2-7; a weak D match, TRBD2 (6 bases). The CDR3 runs 16 residues. Germline CDR1 KGHSH, CDR2 LQKENI. Trimming left V 3 bases short and J 3 bases short, with 18 bases between. The whole variable domain, remainder taken from reference TRBV18 and TRBJ2-7, is NAGVMQNPRHLVRRRGQEARLRCSPMKGHSHVYWYRQLPEEGLKFMVYLQKENIIDESGMPKERFSAEFPKEGPSILRIQQVVRGDSAAYFCASSPRSGVGRYEQYFGPGTRLTVT.

This rearrangement joins TRBV7-2 to TRBJ1-1; D perhaps matches TRBD1 (5 bases). This CDR3 contains 14 residues. The V end lost 5 bases, the J end lost 0 bases, and 10 bases lay between the germline ends. Looked up from germline, CDR1 is SGHTA and CDR2 is FQGNSA. CDR3 DNA: TGTGCCAGCAGCCCTCAGGGTTTGAACACTGAAGCTTTCTTT. It encodes CASSPQGLNTEAFF.

J is TRBJ2-2 and V is TRBV11-2; 10 positions match TRBD1. The germline CDR1 and CDR2 sequences are SGHAT and FQNNGV. This CDR3 comprises 17 residues. The junction had 7 bases not matched to a gene; V was cut back by 2 bases and J by 4 bases. CDR3 amino acids: CASSLSLGTGVTGELFF. The CDR3 DNA reads as TGTGCCAGCAGCTTATCCCTCGGGACAGGGGTCACCGGGGAGCTGTTTTTT.

The sample holds one count of this clone. This chain connects TRBV7-7 to TRBJ2-1, with 12 positions matching TRBD2. V was pared by 5 bases and J by 5 bases, with 4 bases of the junction left unmatched. There are 15 residues in the CDR3. Per germline, CDR1 SSHAT and CDR2 FNYEAQ (reference sequence). The CDR3 nucleotides read TGTGCCAGCAGCCCTGGACTAGCGGGAAACAATGAGCAGTTCTTC. It yields the protein CASSPGLAGNNEQFF.

J is TRBJ2-7 and V is TRBV3-1 (or the pseudogene TRBV3-2); D is unclear. Trimming shortened V by 2 bases and J by 4 bases, and 3 bases separated the two germline ends. The CDR3 is 11 amino acids. Looked up from germline, CDR1 is LGHDT and CDR2 is YNNKEL (reference sequence). The CDR3 DNA sequence: TGTGCCAGCAGCCAAATATACGAGCAGTACTTC. This translates into CASSQIYEQYF.

The V call is TRBV30, the J call TRBJ2-7; possibly TRBD2 for D (6 bases). The V gene lost 2 bases and the J gene lost 2 bases, with 13 bases spanning the gap. The CDR3 totals 14 residues. Germline CDR1 GTSNPN, CDR2 SVGIG (reference sequence). The CDR3 nucleotides read TGTGCCTGGAGTCGGGACTTTGTTACCTACGAGCAGTACTTC. Its protein product is CAWSRDFVTYEQYF.

The chain uses TRBV2 and TRBJ2-5; 9 nucleotides agree with TRBD2. J was trimmed by 5 bases and V by 5 bases; bases with no gene match: 9. From germline, CDR1 is SNHLY and CDR2 FYNNEI. The CDR3 has 15 residues. In DNA, the CDR3 is TGTGCCAGCAGTCGAAACGGGCTAGCGGGGGAGACCCAGTACTTC. This gives the protein CASSRNGLAGETQYF. The whole variable domain, filled in from reference TRBV2 and TRBJ2-5, reads EPEVTQTPSHQVTQMGQEVILRCVPISNHLYFYWYRQILGQKVEFLVSFYNNEISEKSEIFDDQFSVERPDGSNFTLKIRSTKLEDSAMYFCASSRNGLAGETQYFGPGTRLLVL.

The chain employs TRBV3-1 (or the pseudogene TRBV3-2) and TRBJ1-2; no clear D. Germline CDR1 reads LGHDT; CDR2 reads YNNKEL (reference sequence). The CDR3 totals 16 residues. The V and J ends lost 4 bases and 5 bases respectively, with 20 bases between them. In DNA form, the CDR3 reads TGTGCCAGCAGCCCTAGACTGCAGACCGGGAGTTATGGCTACACCTTC. Residues: CASSPRLQTGSYGYTF.

V is TRBV25-1 and J is TRBJ2-5, with 8 nucleotides matching TRBD2. The DNA end is more similar to TRBJ2-7, so the J call may be wrong. Looked up from germline, CDR1 is MGHDK and CDR2 is SYGVNS. This CDR3 is built from 15 residues. Here the CDR3 DNA reads TGTGCCAGCAGTCTCCGGAGCGGGAGTAGGTACGAGCAGTACTTC. It encodes CASSLRSGSRYEQYF.

The J gene is TRBJ2-7, the V gene TRBV6-5; TRBD1 aligns across 9 bases. V shed 6 bases and J 10 bases; nucleotides not matched to a gene: 13. CDR3 length equals 14 residues. The V gene's germline CDR1 is MNHEY and CDR2 SVGAGI. The CDR3 sequence is CASSPVSGQGSQYF. CDR3 sequence (DNA): TGTGCCAGCAGCCCCGTCTCCGGACAGGGGAGCCAGTACTTC.